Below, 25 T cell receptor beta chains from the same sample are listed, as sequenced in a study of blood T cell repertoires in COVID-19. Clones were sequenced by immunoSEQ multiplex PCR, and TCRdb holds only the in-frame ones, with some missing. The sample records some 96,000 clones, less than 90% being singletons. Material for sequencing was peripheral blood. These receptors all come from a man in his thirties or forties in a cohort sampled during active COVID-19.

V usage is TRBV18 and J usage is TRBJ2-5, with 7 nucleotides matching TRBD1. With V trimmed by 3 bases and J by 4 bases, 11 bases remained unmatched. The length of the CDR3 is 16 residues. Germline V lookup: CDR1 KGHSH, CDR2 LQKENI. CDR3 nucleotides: TGTGCCAGCTCACCCCCCGGGACAGCCCCAGGAGAGACCCAGTACTTC. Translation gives CASSPPGTAPGETQYF.

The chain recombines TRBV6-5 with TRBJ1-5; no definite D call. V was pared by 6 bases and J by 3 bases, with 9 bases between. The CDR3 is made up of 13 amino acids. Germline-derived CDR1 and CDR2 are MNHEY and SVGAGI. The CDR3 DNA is TGTGCCAGCAGGGGCAGGATCAATCAGCCCCAGCATTTT. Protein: CASRGRINQPQHF.

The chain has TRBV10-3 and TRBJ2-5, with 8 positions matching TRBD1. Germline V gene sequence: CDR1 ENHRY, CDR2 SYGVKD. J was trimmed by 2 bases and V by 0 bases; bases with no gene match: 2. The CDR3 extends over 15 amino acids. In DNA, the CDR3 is TGTGCCATCAGTGAGTCCGACAGGGGACAAGAGACCCAGTACTTC. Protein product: CAISESDRGQETQYF.

The CDR3 spells CASSPARGLGTEAFF. The CDR3 DNA reads TGTGCCAGCTCACCCGCCAGGGGGCTGGGGACTGAAGCTTTCTTT. The chain couples TRBV18 to TRBJ1-1, with 8 bases fitting TRBD1. This CDR3 region has 15 residues. Germline CDR1 and CDR2: KGHSH and LQKENI. J gave up 5 bases and V 3 bases, and 8 bases lay outside the gene matches.

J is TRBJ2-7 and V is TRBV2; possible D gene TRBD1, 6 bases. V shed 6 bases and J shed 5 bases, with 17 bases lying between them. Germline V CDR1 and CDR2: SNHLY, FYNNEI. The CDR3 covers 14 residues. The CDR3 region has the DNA TGTGCCAGCAGCAATACAGGGATCGTCAACGAGCAGTACTTC. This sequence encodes CASSNTGIVNEQYF. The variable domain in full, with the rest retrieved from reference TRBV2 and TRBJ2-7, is EPEVTQTPSHQVTQMGQEVILRCVPISNHLYFYWYRQILGQKVEFLVSFYNNEISEKSEIFDDQFSVERPDGSNFTLKIRSTKLEDSAMYFCASSNTGIVNEQYFGPGTRLTVT.

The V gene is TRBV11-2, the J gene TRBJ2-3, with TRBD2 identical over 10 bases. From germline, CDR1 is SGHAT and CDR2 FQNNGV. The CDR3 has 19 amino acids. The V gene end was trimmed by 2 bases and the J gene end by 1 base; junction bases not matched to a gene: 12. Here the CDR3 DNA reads TGTGCCAGCAGCTTACGGCTCCGGCCTAGCGGGGGAGGCACAGATACGCAGTATTTT. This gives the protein CASSLRLRPSGGGTDTQYF.

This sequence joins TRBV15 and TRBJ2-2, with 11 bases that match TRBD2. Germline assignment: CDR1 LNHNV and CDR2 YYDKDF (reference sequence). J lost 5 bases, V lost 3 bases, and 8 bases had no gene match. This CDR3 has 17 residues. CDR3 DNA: TGTGCCACCAGCAGGGATAGCGGGGGGGCAGGGACCGGGGAGCTGTTTTTT. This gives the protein CATSRDSGGAGTGELFF.

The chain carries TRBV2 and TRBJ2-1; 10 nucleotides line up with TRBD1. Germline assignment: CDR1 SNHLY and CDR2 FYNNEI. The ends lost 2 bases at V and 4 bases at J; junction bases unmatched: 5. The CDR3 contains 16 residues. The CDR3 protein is CASSESPGQGYNEQFF. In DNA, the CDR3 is TGTGCCAGCAGTGAATCTCCGGGACAGGGGTACAATGAGCAGTTCTTC.

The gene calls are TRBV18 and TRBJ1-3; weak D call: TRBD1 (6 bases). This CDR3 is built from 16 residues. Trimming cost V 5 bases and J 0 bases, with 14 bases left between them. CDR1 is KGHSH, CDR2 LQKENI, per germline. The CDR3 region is CASSTGQQGSGNTIYF. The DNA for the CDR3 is TGTGCCAGCTCAACCGGACAGCAGGGCTCTGGAAACACCATATATTTT.

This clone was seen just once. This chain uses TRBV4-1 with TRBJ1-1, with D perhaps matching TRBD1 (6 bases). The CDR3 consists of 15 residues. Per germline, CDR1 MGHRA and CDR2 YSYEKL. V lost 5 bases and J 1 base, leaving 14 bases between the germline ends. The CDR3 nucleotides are TGCGCCAGCAGCGATAACAGGGTAGGGAACACTGAAGCTTTCTTT. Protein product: CASSDNRVGNTEAFF.

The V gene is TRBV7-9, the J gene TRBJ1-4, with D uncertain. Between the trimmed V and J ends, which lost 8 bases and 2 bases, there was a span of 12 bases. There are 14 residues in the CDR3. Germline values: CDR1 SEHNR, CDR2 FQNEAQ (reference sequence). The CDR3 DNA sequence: TGTGCCAGCCGAGAGGGCGGGACTAATGAAAAACTGTTTTTT. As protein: CASREGGTNEKLFF. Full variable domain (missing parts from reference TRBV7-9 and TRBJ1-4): DTGVSQNPRHKITKRGQNVTFRCDPISEHNRLYWYRQTLGQGPEFLTYFQNEAQLEKSRLLSDRFSAERPKGSFSTLEIQRTEQGDSAMYLCASREGGTNEKLFFGSGTQLSVL.

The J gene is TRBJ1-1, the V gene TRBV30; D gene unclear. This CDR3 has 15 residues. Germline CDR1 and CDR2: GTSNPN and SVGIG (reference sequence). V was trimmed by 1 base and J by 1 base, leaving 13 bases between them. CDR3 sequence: CAWSGGWRRNTEAFF. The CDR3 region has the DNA TGTGCCTGGAGTGGAGGCTGGCGCAGGAACACTGAAGCTTTCTTT.

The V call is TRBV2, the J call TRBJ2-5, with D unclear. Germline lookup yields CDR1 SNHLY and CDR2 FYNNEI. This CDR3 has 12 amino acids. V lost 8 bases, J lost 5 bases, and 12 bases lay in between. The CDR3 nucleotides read TGTGCCAGCTCACGGATGAGGGAGACCCAGTACTTC. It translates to CASSRMRETQYF.

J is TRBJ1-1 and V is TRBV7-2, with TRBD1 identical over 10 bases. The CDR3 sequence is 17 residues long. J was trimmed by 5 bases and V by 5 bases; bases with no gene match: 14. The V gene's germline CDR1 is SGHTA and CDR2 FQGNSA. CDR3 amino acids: CASSPNHGDRGRTEAFF. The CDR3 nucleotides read TGTGCCAGCAGCCCTAACCACGGGGACAGGGGTCGAACTGAAGCTTTCTTT.

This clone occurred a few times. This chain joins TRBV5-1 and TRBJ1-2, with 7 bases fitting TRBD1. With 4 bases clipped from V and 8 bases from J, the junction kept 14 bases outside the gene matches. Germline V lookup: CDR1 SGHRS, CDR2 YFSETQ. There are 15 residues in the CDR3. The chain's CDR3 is CASSPATGLPGGYTF. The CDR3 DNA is TGCGCCAGCAGCCCGGCGACAGGGCTACCGGGAGGCTACACCTTC.

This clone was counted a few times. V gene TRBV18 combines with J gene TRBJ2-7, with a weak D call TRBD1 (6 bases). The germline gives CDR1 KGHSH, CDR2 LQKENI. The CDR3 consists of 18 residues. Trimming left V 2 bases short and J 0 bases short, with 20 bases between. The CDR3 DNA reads TGTGCCAGCTCACCAAGGAGTAGAGACAGGAAGAGCTCCTACGAGCAGTACTTC. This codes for CASSPRSRDRKSSYEQYF.

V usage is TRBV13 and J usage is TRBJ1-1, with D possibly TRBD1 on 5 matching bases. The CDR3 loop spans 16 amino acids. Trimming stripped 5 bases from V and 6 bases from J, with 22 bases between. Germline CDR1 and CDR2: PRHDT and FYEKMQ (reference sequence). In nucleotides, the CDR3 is TGTGCCAGCAGCCTAGACGCGGGGCGGAGGGGCGCTGAAGCTTTCTTT. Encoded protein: CASSLDAGRRGAEAFF. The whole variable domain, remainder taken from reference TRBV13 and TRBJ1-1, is AAGVIQSPRHLIKEKRETATLKCYPIPRHDTVYWYQQGPGQDPQFLISFYEKMQSDKGSIPDRFSAQQFSDYHSELNMSSLELGDSALYFCASSLDAGRRGAEAFFGQGTRLTVV.

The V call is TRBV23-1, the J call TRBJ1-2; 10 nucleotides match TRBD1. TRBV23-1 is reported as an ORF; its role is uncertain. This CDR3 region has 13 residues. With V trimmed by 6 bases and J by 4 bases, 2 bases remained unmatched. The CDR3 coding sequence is TGCGCCAGCAGCCGGACAGGGGGCTATGGCTACACCTTC. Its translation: CASSRTGGYGYTF.

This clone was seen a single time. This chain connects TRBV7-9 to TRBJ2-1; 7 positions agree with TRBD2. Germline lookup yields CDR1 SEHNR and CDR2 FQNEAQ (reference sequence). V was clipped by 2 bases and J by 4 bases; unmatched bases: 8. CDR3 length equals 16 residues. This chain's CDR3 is CASSLSGVAGYNEQFF. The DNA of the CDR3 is TGTGCCAGCAGCTTAAGTGGGGTAGCGGGTTACAATGAGCAGTTCTTC.

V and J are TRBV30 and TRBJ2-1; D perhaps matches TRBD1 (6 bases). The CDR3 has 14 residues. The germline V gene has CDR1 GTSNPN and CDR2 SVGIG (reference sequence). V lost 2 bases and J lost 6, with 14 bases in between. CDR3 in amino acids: CAWSPGAARNEQFF. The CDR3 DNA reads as TGTGCCTGGAGTCCAGGGGCCGCGCGCAATGAGCAGTTCTTC.

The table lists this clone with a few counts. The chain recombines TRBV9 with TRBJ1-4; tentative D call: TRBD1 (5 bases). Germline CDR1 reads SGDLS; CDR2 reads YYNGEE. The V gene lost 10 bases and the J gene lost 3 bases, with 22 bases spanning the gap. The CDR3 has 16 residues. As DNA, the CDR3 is TGTGCCGGAAAGCGGGGGTTCCCCTCGGCTAATGAAAAACTGTTTTTT. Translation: CAGKRGFPSANEKLFF.

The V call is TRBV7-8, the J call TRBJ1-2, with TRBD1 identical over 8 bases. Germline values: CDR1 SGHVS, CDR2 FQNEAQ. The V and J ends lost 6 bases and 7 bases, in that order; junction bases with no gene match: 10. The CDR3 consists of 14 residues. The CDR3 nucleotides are TGTGCCAGCAGTCGCCGACAGGGGTTCGGTGGCTACACCTTC. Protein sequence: CASSRRQGFGGYTF.

The CDR3 reads CASSPMGGQPQHF. In nucleotides, the CDR3 is TGTGCCAGCAGCCCCATGGGGGGTCAGCCCCAGCATTTT. This rearrangement joins TRBV6-5 to TRBJ1-5; D is perhaps TRBD1 (5 bases). V was pared by 6 bases and J by 6 bases, with 12 bases between. Germline V lookup: CDR1 MNHEY, CDR2 SVGAGI. The CDR3 totals 13 residues.

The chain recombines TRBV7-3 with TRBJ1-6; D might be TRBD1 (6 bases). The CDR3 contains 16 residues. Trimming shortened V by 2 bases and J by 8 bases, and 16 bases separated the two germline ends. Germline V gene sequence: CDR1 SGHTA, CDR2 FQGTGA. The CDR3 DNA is TGTGCCAGCAGCTTAGGACCGGGACAAGGAGATTCACCCCTCCACTTT. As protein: CASSLGPGQGDSPLHF. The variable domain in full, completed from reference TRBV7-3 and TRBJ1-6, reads GAGVSQTPSNKVTEKGKYVELRCDPISGHTALYWYRQSLGQGPEFLIYFQGTGAADDSGLPNDRFFAVRPEGSVSTLKIQRTERGDSAVYLCASSLGPGQGDSPLHFGNGTRLTVT.

CDR3 residues: CSASIGSYNSPLHF. The DNA of the CDR3 is TGCAGTGCTAGTATCGGCTCCTATAATTCACCCCTCCACTTT. This chain joins TRBV20-1 and TRBJ1-6; no clear D. With 3 bases removed from V and 0 bases from J, the gap between germline ends came to 6 bases. The germline CDR1 and CDR2 sequences are DFQATT and SNEGSKA (reference sequence). This CDR3 region has 14 residues.